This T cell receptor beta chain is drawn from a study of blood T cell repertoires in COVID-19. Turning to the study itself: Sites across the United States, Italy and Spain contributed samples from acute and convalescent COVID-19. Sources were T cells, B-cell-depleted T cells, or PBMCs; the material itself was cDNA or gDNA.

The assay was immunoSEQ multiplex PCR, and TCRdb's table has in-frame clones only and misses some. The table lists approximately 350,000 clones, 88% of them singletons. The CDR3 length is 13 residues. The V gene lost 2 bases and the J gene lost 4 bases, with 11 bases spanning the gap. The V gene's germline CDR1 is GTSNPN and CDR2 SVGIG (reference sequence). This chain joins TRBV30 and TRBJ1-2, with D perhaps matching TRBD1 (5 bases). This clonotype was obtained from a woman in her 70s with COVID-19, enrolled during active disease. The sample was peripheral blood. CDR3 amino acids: CAWSLRGSYGYTF. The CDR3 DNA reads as TGTGCCTGGAGTCTTCGGGGGTCCTATGGCTACACCTTC.